The 20 T cell receptor beta chains in this list originate from one sample, sequenced in a study of patients and donors after allogeneic stem cell transplantation. A single record per CDR3 protein comes from TCRdb applying MiXCR to the RT-PCR reads. Of more than 850,000 distinct CDR3 sequences listed, approximately 19% are singletons. The sequencing sample was made of blood, either unsorted or a sorted T cell fraction (not recorded which). These receptors originate from a human donor who was either an allogeneic HSCT recipient or a stem cell or donor lymphocyte infusion donor (not recorded which). It is not recorded whose cells these are; they may come from a transplant donor.

The chain joins TRBV12-3 or TRBV12-4 to TRBJ2-1; D might be TRBD1 (5 bases). With 6 bases removed from V and 10 bases from J, the gap between germline ends came to 19 bases. CDR3 size: 14 residues. CDR3 amino acids: CASRLLQSAGEQFF. The CDR3, as DNA: TGTGCCAGCAGACTACTTCAATCGGCAGGGGAGCAGTTCTTC.

This clonotype occurred a few times. The chain recombines TRBV5-6 with TRBJ1-2; 7 bases match TRBD1. Germline lookup yields CDR1 SGHDT and CDR2 YYEEEE. Trimming took 4 bases from V and 8 from J; bases not matched to a gene: 8. The CDR3 is 13 amino acids. The CDR3 protein is CASSLPGQKGYTF. The CDR3, as DNA: TGTGCCAGCAGCCTCCCGGGACAGAAGGGCTACACCTTC.

The chain recombines TRBV20-1 with TRBJ1-1; 7 bases align to TRBD1. This CDR3 has 14 residues. CDR1 is DFQATT and CDR2 is SNEGSKA in the germline V gene (reference sequence). J gave up 1 base and V 4 bases, and 6 bases lay outside the gene matches. The CDR3: CSATGTVGNTEAFF. The CDR3 region has the DNA TGCAGTGCTACCGGGACAGTTGGGAACACTGAAGCTTTCTTT.

The rearrangement joins TRBV20-1 to TRBJ2-7, with 8 nucleotides matching TRBD2. The V gene's germline CDR1 is DFQATT and CDR2 SNEGSKA (reference sequence). The junction had 19 bases not matched to a gene; V was cut back by 0 bases and J by 0 bases. The CDR3 is 20 amino acids. As DNA, the CDR3 is TGCAGTGCTAGAGACGCCCTCCACCTGACTAGCGAACGCAACTCCTACGAGCAGTACTTC. Protein: CSARDALHLTSERNSYEQYF.

This clonotype has only a few counts. This chain uses TRBV20-1 with TRBJ1-4, with D possibly TRBD1 on 5 matching bases. In germline, CDR1 is DFQATT, CDR2 SNEGSKA (reference sequence). This CDR3 spans 11 amino acids. Trimming took off 6 bases at V and 10 bases at J, with 12 bases between the two ends. DNA for the CDR3: TGCAGTGCGAGCTGGGGCGGAAAACTGTTTTTT. As protein: CSASWGGKLFF.

This clonotype was observed a handful of times. The rearrangement links TRBV12-3 or TRBV12-4 to TRBJ2-7; TRBD2 matches 8 bases. Trimming cost V 7 bases and J 0 bases; bases outside gene matches: 5. The CDR3 sequence is 14 residues long. The CDR3 reads CASKRGGSSYEQYF. CDR3 DNA: TGTGCCAGCAAGCGCGGGGGGAGCTCCTACGAGCAGTACTTC.

The rearrangement uses TRBV7-2 and TRBJ1-6; D call uncertain. From germline, CDR1 is SGHTA and CDR2 FQGNSA. The CDR3 is 15 amino acids. V lost 4 bases to trimming and J lost 7 bases, with 14 bases between them. CDR3: CASSYREGTNSPLHF. As DNA, the CDR3 is TGTGCCAGCAGCTACCGGGAGGGAACGAATTCACCCCTCCACTTT.

The CDR3 DNA reads TGTGCCAGCAGTTACGGACGGCTATCCTACGAGCAGTACTTC. It codes for CASSYGRLSYEQYF. V gene TRBV6-5 combines with J gene TRBJ2-7, with D unresolved. V lost 2 bases, J lost 1 base, and 9 bases lay in between. CDR3 length equals 14 residues. CDR1 and CDR2 from the germline V gene are MNHEY and SVGAGI.

The rearrangement uses TRBV20-1 and TRBJ1-1, with D hard to call. Trimming left V 3 bases short and J 2 bases short, with 22 bases between. The CDR3 loop spans 17 amino acids. CDR1 DFQATT and CDR2 SNEGSKA come from the germline V gene (reference sequence). The CDR3, as DNA: TGCAGTGCTAGCCCCCTGGTCCCGAGGAGGTTTAACACTGAAGCTTTCTTT. It is translated as CSASPLVPRRFNTEAFF.

This chain uses TRBV7-9 with TRBJ2-5; the D call may be TRBD1 or TRBD2 (6 bases each). The CDR3 consists of 15 residues. CDR1 and CDR2 from the germline V gene are SEHNR and FQNEAQ (reference sequence). Between the trimmed V and J ends, which lost 5 bases and 1 base, there was a span of 14 bases. The CDR3 bases are TGTGCCAGCAGCGAGGGCGGGACACCCCAAGAGACCCAGTACTTC. Residues: CASSEGGTPQETQYF.

A few counts support this clonotype. The V call is TRBV18, the J call TRBJ2-7; D remains ambiguous. This CDR3 comprises 15 residues. The germline V gene has CDR1 KGHSH and CDR2 LQKENI. V lost 4 bases and J lost 1, with 14 bases in between. The CDR3 is CASSLKPTKSYEQYF. DNA of the CDR3: TGTGCCAGCTCACTAAAGCCGACGAAATCCTACGAGCAGTACTTC.

The genes are TRBV10-3 and TRBJ2-7; D possibly matches TRBD1 or TRBD2 (5 bases each). The V gene lost 1 base and the J gene lost 0 bases, with 13 bases spanning the gap. CDR1 ENHRY and CDR2 SYGVKD come from the germline V gene. The CDR3 is 16 residues long. The CDR3 sequence: CAISELGPISSYEQYF. The CDR3 DNA reads TGTGCCATCAGTGAGTTGGGACCGATCTCCTCCTACGAGCAGTACTTC.

This clonotype was observed a few times. The chain carries TRBV7-2 and TRBJ1-5; no definite D call. Trimming cost V 5 bases and J 6 bases, with 8 bases left between them. CDR3 length: 12 amino acids. Germline-derived CDR1 and CDR2 are SGHTA and FQGNSA. CDR3 in amino acids: CASSQRGQPQHF. As DNA, the CDR3 is TGTGCCAGCAGCCAAAGAGGTCAGCCCCAGCATTTT.

This clonotype has ten or more counts. The rearrangement links TRBV20-1 to TRBJ1-1; D unresolved. This CDR3 is built from 11 residues. With 5 bases removed from V and 3 bases from J, the gap between germline ends came to 7 bases. Per germline, CDR1 DFQATT and CDR2 SNEGSKA (reference sequence). CDR3 residues: CSAPLDTEAFF. In DNA, the CDR3 is TGCAGTGCTCCCCTAGACACTGAAGCTTTCTTT.

The gene calls are TRBV12-5 and TRBJ2-1; D might be TRBD1 (8 bases). This CDR3 comprises 13 residues. Germline-derived CDR1 and CDR2 are LGHNT and FRNRAP. The V gene lost 1 base and the J gene lost 15 bases, with 16 bases spanning the gap. CDR3 loop: CASGLGTGRVRFF. The CDR3 DNA reads as TGTGCTAGTGGTTTGGGGACAGGGAGGGTTCGGTTCTTC.

This clonotype was recorded only once. The CDR3 here is CASHAGGIYEQYF. In nucleotides, the CDR3 is TGCGCCAGCCACGCGGGAGGAATATACGAGCAGTACTTC. The chain recombines TRBV23-1 with TRBJ2-7, with 8 positions matching TRBD2. TRBV23-1 carries the ORF label, with uncertain function. J was trimmed by 4 bases and V by 8 bases; bases with no gene match: 7. The CDR3 is made up of 13 amino acids.

This clonotype was counted between two and nine times. This sequence joins TRBV2 and TRBJ1-5; D remains unclear. Germline V gene lookup returns CDR1 SNHLY and CDR2 FYNNEI. Trimming pared 2 bases from V and 4 bases from J, leaving 12 bases between. The CDR3 loop spans 15 amino acids. The CDR3 reads CASSERDGVNQPQHF. CDR3 nucleotide sequence: TGTGCCAGCAGTGAACGGGATGGGGTAAATCAGCCCCAGCATTTT.

This clonotype has ten or more counts. The J gene is TRBJ2-3, the V gene TRBV15; D is perhaps TRBD1 (5 bases). This CDR3 contains 15 residues. Trimming took 0 bases from V and 1 from J, leaving 8 bases between them. CDR1 and CDR2 from the germline V gene are LNHNV and YYDKDF (reference sequence). The CDR3 DNA sequence: TGTGCCACCAGCAGAGATTTACAGGGCACAGATACGCAGTATTTT. Amino acid sequence: CATSRDLQGTDTQYF.

This clonotype appeared a few times. The CDR3 DNA sequence: TGCAGTGCTAGAAGTAGTATGGCTGCAAGAGGGGAGACCCAGTACTTC. This translates into CSARSSMAARGETQYF. The chain combines TRBV20-1 with TRBJ2-5, with D possibly matching TRBD2 (5 bases). In germline, CDR1 is DFQATT, CDR2 SNEGSKA (reference sequence). Trimming cost V 2 bases and J 5 bases, with 21 bases left between them. The length of the CDR3 is 16 residues.

J is TRBJ2-1 and V is TRBV29-1; 8 bases are shared with TRBD2. Germline V gene sequence: CDR1 SQVTM, CDR2 ANQGSEA. The CDR3 has 13 amino acids. Germline trimming cut 8 bases from V and 9 bases from J; bases unmatched to any gene: 12. CDR3 sequence reads: CSSRLVAGGEQFF. The DNA of the CDR3 is TGCAGCTCCAGACTAGTGGCGGGGGGTGAGCAGTTCTTC.